Listed here are 27 T cell receptor beta chains from one sample, sequenced in a study of OX40 agonist ivuxolimab in advanced cancers. Sequenced by immunoSEQ multiplex PCR; TCRdb stores in-frame clones only, minus some. The sample records under 100,000 clones, less than 85% being singletons. Material: CD4+ or CD8+ T cells sorted from blood, obtained in a trial of the OX40 agonist ivuxolimab. The receptors originated from an adult with an advanced solid tumor such as melanoma, head and neck, liver or kidney cancer.

The genes are TRBV5-1 and TRBJ2-7, with a tentative D call TRBD1 (6 bases). This CDR3 region has 13 residues. The V and J ends lost 4 bases and 2 bases respectively, with 10 bases between them. Germline loops: CDR1 SGHRS, CDR2 YFSETQ. CDR3 residues: CASSPAGAYEQYF. CDR3 DNA sequence: TGCGCCAGCAGCCCCGCAGGGGCCTACGAGCAGTACTTC.

This chain links TRBV6-1 with TRBJ1-6; TRBD1 aligns across 12 bases. Germline V gives CDR1 MNHNS, CDR2 SASEGT. After removal of 7 bases from V and 9 bases from J, the junction contained 4 bases not matched to a gene. This CDR3 has 14 residues. Here the CDR3 reads CASTSGQGASPLHF. In nucleotides, the CDR3 is TGTGCCAGCACCTCGGGACAGGGGGCTTCACCCCTCCACTTT.

This clone is a singleton in its sample. The V and J genes are TRBV30 and TRBJ1-5; tentative D call: TRBD1 (5 bases). Trimming shortened V by 7 bases and J by 0 bases, and 16 bases separated the two germline ends. This CDR3 contains 15 residues. The germline V gene has CDR1 GTSNPN and CDR2 SVGIG (reference sequence). This CDR3 is CAYMPPGGSNQPQHF. CDR3 DNA: TGTGCCTACATGCCGCCCGGGGGTAGCAATCAGCCCCAGCATTTT.

V and J are TRBV7-2 and TRBJ1-6, with D uncertain. CDR1 is SGHTA, CDR2 FQGNSA, per germline. V dropped 3 bases and J dropped 14 bases, with 8 bases sitting between them. This CDR3 comprises 11 residues. DNA for the CDR3: TGTGCCAGCAGCTTGCGGTTGTCCCTCCACTTT. This encodes CASSLRLSLHF.

This clone has more than one count but fewer than ten. The V call is TRBV19, the J call TRBJ1-1; weak D call: TRBD1 (5 bases). The length of the CDR3 is 15 residues. The germline V gene has CDR1 LNHDA and CDR2 SQIVND (reference sequence). Trimming removed 3 bases from V and 4 bases from J, with 15 bases in between. Here the CDR3 reads CASSIFAGRGTEAFF. The CDR3 nucleotides are TGTGCCAGTAGTATTTTCGCAGGGAGGGGCACTGAAGCTTTCTTT.

V and J are TRBV2 and TRBJ2-7; D perhaps matches TRBD1 (6 bases). Deletions cut 4 bases from V and 3 bases from J, with 10 bases between. The CDR3 is 13 amino acids. Germline CDR1 SNHLY, CDR2 FYNNEI. The CDR3 nucleotides read TGTGCCAGCAGTGTACAGGGCTACTACGAGCAGTACTTC. As protein: CASSVQGYYEQYF.

The chain has TRBV4-1 and TRBJ2-3; TRBD1 is a possible D gene (6 bases). Germline V lookup: CDR1 MGHRA, CDR2 YSYEKL. CDR3 length: 15 residues. V shed 3 bases and J shed 0 bases, with 10 bases lying between them. The CDR3 loop reads CASSQQGISTDTQYF. The CDR3 DNA sequence: TGCGCCAGCAGCCAGCAGGGGATTAGCACAGATACGCAGTATTTT.

The chain couples TRBV5-1 to TRBJ2-1, with a weak D call TRBD2 (6 bases). Germline values: CDR1 SGHRS, CDR2 YFSETQ. The CDR3 extends over 16 amino acids. V was trimmed by 3 bases and J by 0 bases, leaving 13 bases between them. CDR3 nucleotide sequence: TGCGCCAGCAGCTACCTTAGCGGAAGCTCCTACAATGAGCAGTTCTTC. Protein product: CASSYLSGSSYNEQFF.

The chain has TRBV30 and TRBJ2-7; D may be TRBD2 (6 bases). In germline, CDR1 is GTSNPN, CDR2 SVGIG (reference sequence). Trimming removed 7 bases from V and 6 bases from J, with 16 bases in between. The CDR3 spans 12 residues. CDR3 residues: CALGLLPSEQYF. The DNA for the CDR3 is TGTGCCTTGGGACTTCTCCCCTCCGAGCAGTACTTC.

The chain combines TRBV10-3 with TRBJ2-3; TRBD2 matches at 11 bases. The CDR3 is made up of 16 amino acids. V gave up 4 bases and J gave up 4 bases; unmatched junction bases: 7. Germline V gene data show CDR1 as ENHRY and CDR2 as SYGVKD. DNA for the CDR3: TGTGCCATCAGTGCGAGGCTAGCGGGGGGCCCAGATACGCAGTATTTT. This codes for CAISARLAGGPDTQYF.

CDR3 in DNA: TGCAGCGTGAGAGGAGGGGGTGAAAAACTGTTTTTT. Amino acids: CSVRGGGEKLFF. The chain uses TRBV29-1 and TRBJ1-4; the D gene is possibly TRBD1 (6 bases). Germline-derived CDR1 and CDR2 are SQVTM and ANQGSEA. The V end was cut by 6 bases, the J end by 7 bases, with 12 bases between. The CDR3 runs 12 residues. Complete variable domain (other parts from reference TRBV29-1 and TRBJ1-4): SAVISQKPSRDICQRGTSLTIQCQVDSQVTMMFWYRQQPGQSLTLIATANQGSEATYESGFVIDKFPISRPNLTFSTLTVSNMSPEDSSIYLCSVRGGGEKLFFGSGTQLSVL.

The chain has TRBV6-1 and TRBJ1-5; D possibly corresponds to TRBD1 (6 bases). This CDR3 has 14 residues. Trimming removed 6 bases from V and 0 bases from J, with 9 bases in between. Germline CDR1 MNHNS, CDR2 SASEGT. The CDR3 reads CASRQGYSNQPQHF. CDR3 nucleotides: TGTGCCAGCAGACAGGGTTATAGCAATCAGCCCCAGCATTTT.

The rearrangement joins TRBV6-4 to TRBJ1-4; weak D call: TRBD1 (6 bases). The CDR3 sequence is 13 residues long. Trimming cost V 6 bases and J 6 bases, with 11 bases left between them. CDR1 MRHNA and CDR2 SNTAGT come from the germline V gene. The DNA of the CDR3 is TGTGCCAGCAGCCTAGGGGGGGATGAAAAACTGTTTTTT. It codes for CASSLGGDEKLFF.

The chain has TRBV18 and TRBJ2-1; 9 bases fit TRBD1. V dropped 5 bases and J dropped 1; count of bases not matched to a gene: 6. Germline assignment: CDR1 KGHSH and CDR2 LQKENI. The CDR3 has 16 amino acids. The CDR3 reads CASSLGQGGSYNEQFF. The CDR3 DNA reads TGTGCCAGCTCATTGGGACAGGGAGGATCCTACAATGAGCAGTTCTTC.

The chain is built from TRBV6-5 and TRBJ1-2; D remains unclear. From germline, CDR1 is MNHEY and CDR2 SVGAGI. The CDR3 covers 13 residues. The V end was cut by 1 base, the J end by 7 bases, with 10 bases between. Here the CDR3 reads CASSYWRLGGYTF. CDR3 DNA: TGTGCCAGCAGTTACTGGCGGTTGGGTGGCTACACCTTC.

This chain links TRBV2 with TRBJ2-3, with D possibly being TRBD1 (6 bases). V was cut by 5 bases and J by 0 bases, with 12 bases left in between. The V gene's germline CDR1 is SNHLY and CDR2 FYNNEI. This CDR3 has 15 amino acids. DNA for the CDR3: TGTGCCAGCAGTCACCAGGGGATTAGCACAGATACGCAGTATTTT. This translates into CASSHQGISTDTQYF.

This clone was counted a few times. This chain joins TRBV5-6 and TRBJ1-4; 9 nucleotides line up with TRBD1. With 2 bases clipped from V and 2 bases from J, the junction kept 4 bases outside the gene matches. Looked up from germline, CDR1 is SGHDT and CDR2 is YYEEEE. The CDR3 runs 16 residues. CDR3 sequence: CASSLTGGLTNEKLFF. The CDR3 region has the DNA TGTGCCAGCAGCTTAACAGGGGGCTTGACTAATGAAAAACTGTTTTTT.

The V and J genes are TRBV28 and TRBJ2-2; TRBD1 is a possible D gene (6 bases). This CDR3 has 17 amino acids. The V gene's germline CDR1 is MDHEN and CDR2 SYDVKM. V was pared by 3 bases and J by 0 bases, with 14 bases between. The CDR3 DNA reads TGTGCCAGCAGTTTGGGGGTTCGGACAGCGAACACCGGGGAGCTGTTTTTT. It specifies CASSLGVRTANTGELFF.

This chain uses TRBV15 with TRBJ2-5; tentative D call: TRBD1 (6 bases). The germline CDR1 and CDR2 sequences are LNHNV and YYDKDF (reference sequence). Trimming took off 3 bases at V and 2 bases at J, with 10 bases between the two ends. The CDR3 is 14 amino acids. The CDR3 bases are TGTGCCACCAGCAGGGGACACCTTCAAGAGACCCAGTACTTC. Residues: CATSRGHLQETQYF.

V and J are TRBV29-1 and TRBJ2-7; 8 bases map to TRBD2. Germline V lookup: CDR1 SQVTM, CDR2 ANQGSEA. Trimming cost V 6 bases and J 0 bases; bases outside gene matches: 10. The CDR3 length is 15 residues. CDR3 sequence (DNA): TGCAGCGTCGGTTTTTCGAGCGGGGGCTCCTACGAGCAGTACTTC. It codes for CSVGFSSGGSYEQYF.

This clone occurred once. The chain uses TRBV7-2 and TRBJ2-3; TRBD2 matches at 13 bases. V lost 4 bases and J lost 3; bases outside the gene matches: 1. Germline V lookup: CDR1 SGHTA, CDR2 FQGNSA. This CDR3 comprises 15 residues. The CDR3: CASSSGLAGTDTQYF. In nucleotides, the CDR3 is TGTGCCAGCAGCTCGGGACTAGCGGGGACAGATACGCAGTATTTT.

The chain links TRBV6-1 to TRBJ1-1; D is perhaps TRBD1 (5 bases). V dropped 4 bases and J dropped 5 bases, with 11 bases sitting between them. Germline CDR1 MNHNS, CDR2 SASEGT. The CDR3 totals 13 residues. The CDR3 nucleotides read TGTGCCAGCAGTGCTGAGGGGCAGACTGAAGCTTTCTTT. It translates to CASSAEGQTEAFF.

The V gene is TRBV4-3, the J gene TRBJ1-5, with 7 bases matching TRBD1. This CDR3 spans 15 amino acids. V shed 1 base, J shed 1 base, and the junction held 1 base outside the gene matches. CDR1 is LGHNA and CDR2 is YSLEER in the germline V gene. CDR3 region: CASSQAGQSNQPQHF. The CDR3 coding sequence is TGCGCCAGCAGCCAAGCGGGACAGAGCAATCAGCCCCAGCATTTT.

The chain combines TRBV7-3 with TRBJ2-7, with 10 bases that match TRBD1. Germline CDR1 SGHTA, CDR2 FQGTGA. This CDR3 comprises 15 residues. The V and J ends lost 6 bases and 5 bases, in that order; junction bases with no gene match: 10. The DNA of the CDR3 is TGTGCCAGCAGGACCACGGGACAGGGGTTGGACGAGCAGTACTTC. Its translation is CASRTTGQGLDEQYF.

V and J are TRBV11-2 and TRBJ1-6; no clear D. In germline, CDR1 is SGHAT, CDR2 FQNNGV. This CDR3 is 15 amino acids long. Trimming took 5 bases from V and 5 from J, leaving 13 bases between them. CDR3 region: CASSRDSPNNSPLHF. The DNA for the CDR3 is TGTGCCAGCAGCCGAGACTCTCCGAATAATTCACCCCTCCACTTT.

The chain couples TRBV7-9 to TRBJ2-3, with D perhaps matching TRBD1 (5 bases). This CDR3 region has 15 residues. Germline V gene sequence: CDR1 SEHNR, CDR2 FQNEAQ (reference sequence). V lost 6 bases, J lost 0 bases, and 13 bases lay in between. In DNA, the CDR3 is TGTGCCAGCAGTCGATATTCAGGGAGCACAGATACGCAGTATTTT. Its protein product is CASSRYSGSTDTQYF.

The chain employs TRBV9 and TRBJ1-1, with TRBD1 identical over 7 bases. This CDR3 has 15 residues. Germline CDR1 is SGDLS and CDR2 is YYNGEE. With V trimmed by 2 bases and J by 8 bases, 12 bases remained unmatched. The CDR3: CASSVGQVSGGEAFF. As DNA, the CDR3 is TGTGCCAGCAGCGTTGGACAGGTTTCGGGAGGGGAAGCTTTCTTT.